Below, 9 T cell receptor beta chains from the same sample are listed, as sequenced in a study of blood T cell repertoires in COVID-19. Measured with immunoSEQ multiplex PCR; TCRdb has only the in-frame clones, and not every one. Of around 210,000 clones in the sample, approximately 84% were seen once. Material for sequencing was peripheral blood. These receptors were obtained from a woman of 80 years or more with COVID-19, enrolled during active disease.

CDR3 in amino acids: CASSPTGTGSGNTIYF. DNA for the CDR3: TGTGCCAGCTCACCGACCGGGACAGGTTCTGGAAACACCATATATTTT. The rearrangement joins TRBV18 to TRBJ1-3, with 8 bases aligning to TRBD1. Germline CDR1 KGHSH, CDR2 LQKENI. This CDR3 has 16 residues. The V and J ends lost 3 bases and 1 base, in that order; junction bases with no gene match: 5.

The chain is built from TRBV5-4 and TRBJ1-6; D may be TRBD1 (5 bases). Deletions cut 3 bases from V and 8 bases from J, with 15 bases between. This CDR3 has 15 amino acids. The germline V gene has CDR1 SGHNT and CDR2 YYREEE (reference sequence). The CDR3 loop is CASSWAGGRDSPLHF. In nucleotides, the CDR3 is TGTGCCAGCAGCTGGGCCGGGGGTAGGGATTCACCCCTCCACTTT.

This chain links TRBV28 with TRBJ2-7; D unclear. This CDR3 region has 13 residues. V was cut by 8 bases and J by 9 bases, with 20 bases left in between. The germline gives CDR1 MDHEN, CDR2 SYDVKM. The CDR3 here is CASLLYGEVGQYF. The DNA of the CDR3 is TGTGCCAGCCTGCTATATGGAGAGGTCGGGCAGTACTTC. The whole variable domain, remainder taken from reference TRBV28 and TRBJ2-7, is DVKVTQSSRYLVKRTGEKVFLECVQDMDHENMFWYRQDPGLGLRLIYFSYDVKMKEKGDIPEGYSVSREKKERFSLILESASTNQTSMYLCASLLYGEVGQYFGPGTRLTVT.

The chain recombines TRBV24-1 with TRBJ2-1, with 12 bases aligning to TRBD1. V dropped 4 bases and J dropped 13; count of bases not matched to a gene: 4. The CDR3 spans 13 residues. Germline CDR1 and CDR2: KGHDR and SFDVKD. CDR3 amino acids: CATSDWDRGRQFF. The DNA of the CDR3 is TGTGCCACCAGTGACTGGGACAGGGGGCGTCAGTTCTTC.

The chain recombines TRBV12-3 or TRBV12-4 with TRBJ2-1; D gene unclear. Trimming removed 1 base from V and 12 bases from J, with 7 bases in between. CDR3 length: 11 residues. CDR3 nucleotide sequence: TGTGCCAGCAGTTTAGGGCGGCCGCAGTTCTTC. Its protein product is CASSLGRPQFF.

This clone occurred a few times. The gene calls are TRBV5-1 and TRBJ2-1; 12 bases fit TRBD2. J lost 5 bases, V lost 3 bases, and 3 bases had no gene match. Germline CDR1 reads SGHRS; CDR2 reads YFSETQ. The CDR3 totals 15 residues. The CDR3 sequence: CASSYRTSGNNEQFF. The DNA for the CDR3 is TGCGCCAGCAGCTACCGGACTAGCGGGAACAATGAGCAGTTCTTC.

V gene TRBV15 combines with J gene TRBJ1-4; maybe TRBD1 (5 bases). The CDR3 loop spans 16 amino acids. V lost 0 bases and J lost 4, with 12 bases in between. Germline V gene lookup returns CDR1 LNHNV and CDR2 YYDKDF (reference sequence). The CDR3 here is CATSRDPAGVNEKLFF. As DNA, the CDR3 is TGTGCCACCAGCAGAGATCCAGCGGGGGTTAATGAAAAACTGTTTTTT.

This chain links TRBV9 with TRBJ1-3; TRBD1 matches at 9 bases. The CDR3 length is 16 residues. With V trimmed by 4 bases and J by 5 bases, 10 bases remained unmatched. Germline CDR1 is SGDLS and CDR2 is YYNGEE. CDR3 sequence: CASSTTGTGFRNTIYF. DNA of the CDR3: TGTGCCAGCAGCACCACCGGGACAGGGTTTAGAAACACCATATATTTT.

This clone was picked up a small number of times. The gene calls are TRBV6-5 and TRBJ1-2, with D hard to call. The CDR3 runs 15 residues. Trimming cost V 5 bases and J 3 bases, with 16 bases left between them. Germline CDR1 is MNHEY and CDR2 is SVGAGI. This CDR3 reads CASSREAQADYGYTF. Written as DNA, the CDR3 is TGTGCCAGCAGTCGAGAAGCTCAAGCGGACTATGGCTACACCTTC.